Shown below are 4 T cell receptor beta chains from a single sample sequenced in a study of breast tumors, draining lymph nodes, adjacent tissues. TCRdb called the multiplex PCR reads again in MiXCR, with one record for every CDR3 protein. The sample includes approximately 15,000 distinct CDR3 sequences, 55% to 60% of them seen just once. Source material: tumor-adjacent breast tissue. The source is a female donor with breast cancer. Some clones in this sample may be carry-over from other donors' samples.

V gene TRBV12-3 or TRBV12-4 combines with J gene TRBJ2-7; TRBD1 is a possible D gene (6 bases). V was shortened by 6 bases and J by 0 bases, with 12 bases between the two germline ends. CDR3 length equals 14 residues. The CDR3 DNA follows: TGTGCCAGCAGGTTGGGACATAGCTCCTACGAGCAGTACTTC. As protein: CASRLGHSSYEQYF.

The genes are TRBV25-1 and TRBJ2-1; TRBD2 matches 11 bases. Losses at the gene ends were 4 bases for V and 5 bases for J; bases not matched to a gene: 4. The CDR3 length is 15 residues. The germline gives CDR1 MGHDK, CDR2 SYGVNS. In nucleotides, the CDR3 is TGTGCCAGCAGTGCCCCGGGACTAGCGGACAATGAGCAGTTCTTC. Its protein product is CASSAPGLADNEQFF.

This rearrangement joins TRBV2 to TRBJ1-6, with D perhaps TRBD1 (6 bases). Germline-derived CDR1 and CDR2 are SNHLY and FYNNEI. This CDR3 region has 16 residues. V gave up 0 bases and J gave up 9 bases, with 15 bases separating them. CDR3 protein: CASSEAYAGVSSPLHF. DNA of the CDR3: TGTGCCAGCAGTGAAGCTTACGCAGGGGTTAGTTCACCCCTCCACTTT.

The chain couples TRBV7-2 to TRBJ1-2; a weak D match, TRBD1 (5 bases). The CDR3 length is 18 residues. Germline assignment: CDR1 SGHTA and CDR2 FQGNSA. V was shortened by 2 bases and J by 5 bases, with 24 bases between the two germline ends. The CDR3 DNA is TGTGCCAGCAGCTTAAAACGGACCAGGGTTGGAGCCTTATATGGCTACACCTTC. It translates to CASSLKRTRVGALYGYTF.